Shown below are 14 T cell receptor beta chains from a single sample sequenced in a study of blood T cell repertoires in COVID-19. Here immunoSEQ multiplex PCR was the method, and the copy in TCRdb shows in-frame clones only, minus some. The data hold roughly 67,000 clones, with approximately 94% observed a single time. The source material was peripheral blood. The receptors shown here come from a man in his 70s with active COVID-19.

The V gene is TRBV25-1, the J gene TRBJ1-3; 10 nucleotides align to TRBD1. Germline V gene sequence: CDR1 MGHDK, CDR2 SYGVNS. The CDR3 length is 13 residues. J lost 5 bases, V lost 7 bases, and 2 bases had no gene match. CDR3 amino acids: CASIDRGRNTIYF. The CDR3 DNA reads TGTGCCAGCATCGACAGGGGGCGAAACACCATATATTTT. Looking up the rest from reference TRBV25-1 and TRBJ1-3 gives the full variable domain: EADIYQTPRYLVIGTGKKITLECSQTMGHDKMYWYQQDPGMELHLIHYSYGVNSTEKGDLSSESTVSRIRTEHFPLTLESARPSHTSQYLCASIDRGRNTIYFGEGSWLTVV.

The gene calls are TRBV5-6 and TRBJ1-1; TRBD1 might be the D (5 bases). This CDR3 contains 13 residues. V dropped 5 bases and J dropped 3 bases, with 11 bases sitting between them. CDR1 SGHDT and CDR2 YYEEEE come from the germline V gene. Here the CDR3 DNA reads TGTGCCAGCAGTCAAACGACAGACACTGAAGCTTTCTTT. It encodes CASSQTTDTEAFF.

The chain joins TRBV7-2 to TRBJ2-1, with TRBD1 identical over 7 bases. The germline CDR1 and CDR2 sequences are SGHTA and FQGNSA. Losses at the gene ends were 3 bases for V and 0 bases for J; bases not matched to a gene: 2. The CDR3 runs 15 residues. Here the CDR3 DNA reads TGTGCCAGCAGCTTTGGACAGGTCTCCTACAATGAGCAGTTCTTC. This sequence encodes CASSFGQVSYNEQFF.

DNA of the CDR3: TGCGCCAGCAGCCAACAGGGGATCACTGAAGCTTTCTTT. It codes for CASSQQGITEAFF. This chain links TRBV5-1 with TRBJ1-1, with 7 bases fitting TRBD1. The length of the CDR3 is 13 residues. Per germline, CDR1 SGHRS and CDR2 YFSETQ. J lost 4 bases, V lost 4 bases, and 4 bases had no gene match.

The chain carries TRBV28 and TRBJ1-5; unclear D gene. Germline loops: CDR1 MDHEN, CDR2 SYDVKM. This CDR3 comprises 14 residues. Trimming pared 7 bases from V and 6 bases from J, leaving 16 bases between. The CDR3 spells CASNPHPSIQPQHF. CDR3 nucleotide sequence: TGTGCCAGCAACCCACACCCCTCAATTCAGCCCCAGCATTTT.

CDR3 loop: CASSFLAFNEQFF. In DNA, the CDR3 is TGTGCCAGCAGTTTTTTGGCCTTCAATGAGCAGTTCTTC. This rearrangement joins TRBV28 to TRBJ2-1, with D hard to call. The V gene lost 3 bases and the J gene lost 6 bases, with 9 bases spanning the gap. The CDR3 sequence is 13 residues long. Per the germline V gene, CDR1 is MDHEN and CDR2 is SYDVKM.

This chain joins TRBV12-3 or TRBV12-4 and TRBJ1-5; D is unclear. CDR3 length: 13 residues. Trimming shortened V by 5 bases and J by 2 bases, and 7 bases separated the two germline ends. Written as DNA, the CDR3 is TGTGCCAGCAGTCCCCAGGGCAATCAGCCCCAGCATTTT. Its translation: CASSPQGNQPQHF.

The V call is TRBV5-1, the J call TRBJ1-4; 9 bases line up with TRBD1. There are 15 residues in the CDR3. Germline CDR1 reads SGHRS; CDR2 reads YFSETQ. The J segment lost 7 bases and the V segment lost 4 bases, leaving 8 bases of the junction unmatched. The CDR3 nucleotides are TGCGCCAGCAGCATGGAGGGACAGGGTGGTGAAAAACTGTTTTTT. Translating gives CASSMEGQGGEKLFF.

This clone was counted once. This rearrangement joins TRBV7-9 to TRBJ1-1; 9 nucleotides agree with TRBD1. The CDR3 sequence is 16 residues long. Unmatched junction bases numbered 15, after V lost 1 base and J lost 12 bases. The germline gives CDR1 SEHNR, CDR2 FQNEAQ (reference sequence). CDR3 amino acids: CASSLDPGQGSMGTFF. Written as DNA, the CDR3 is TGTGCCAGCAGCTTAGATCCGGGACAGGGCTCAATGGGAACTTTCTTT.

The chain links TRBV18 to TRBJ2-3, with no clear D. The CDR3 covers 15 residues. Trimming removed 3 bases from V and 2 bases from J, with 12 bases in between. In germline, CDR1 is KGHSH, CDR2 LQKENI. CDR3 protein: CASSPSLTPTDTQYF. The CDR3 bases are TGTGCCAGCTCACCTAGTCTAACCCCCACAGATACGCAGTATTTT.

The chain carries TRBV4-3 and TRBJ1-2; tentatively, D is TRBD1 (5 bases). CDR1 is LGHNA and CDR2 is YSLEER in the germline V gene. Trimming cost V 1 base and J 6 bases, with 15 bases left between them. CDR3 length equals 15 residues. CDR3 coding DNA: TGCGCCAGCAGCCAAGTCTTGGGGCAGGGTGATGGCTACACCTTC. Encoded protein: CASSQVLGQGDGYTF.

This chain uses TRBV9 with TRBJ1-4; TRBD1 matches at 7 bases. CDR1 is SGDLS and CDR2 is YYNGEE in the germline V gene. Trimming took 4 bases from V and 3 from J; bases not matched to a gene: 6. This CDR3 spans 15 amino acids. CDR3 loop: CASSLQGRPNEKLFF. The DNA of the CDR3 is TGTGCCAGCAGCTTACAGGGGAGGCCTAATGAAAAACTGTTTTTT.

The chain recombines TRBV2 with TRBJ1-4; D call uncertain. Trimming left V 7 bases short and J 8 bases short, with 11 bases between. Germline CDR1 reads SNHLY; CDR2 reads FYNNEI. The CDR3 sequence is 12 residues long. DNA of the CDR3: TGTGCCAGCATTGGAGACGGCGAAAAACTGTTTTTT. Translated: CASIGDGEKLFF.

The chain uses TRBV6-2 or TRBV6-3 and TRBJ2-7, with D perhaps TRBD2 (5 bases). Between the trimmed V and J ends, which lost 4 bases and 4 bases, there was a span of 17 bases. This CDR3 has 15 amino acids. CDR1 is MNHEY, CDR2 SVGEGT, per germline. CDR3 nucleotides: TGTGCCAGCAGTTCGATCTCCCGGGGAGCTTACGAGCAGTACTTC. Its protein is CASSSISRGAYEQYF.